This is a list of T cell receptor beta chains from one sample in a study of cytomegalovirus exposure and HLA in healthy donors. Some clones are missing from TCRdb's copy, which holds only in-frame ones; the method was immunoSEQ multiplex PCR. Among 150,000 to 200,000 clones listed, about three quarters were seen once. Material for sequencing was PBMCs. These receptor sequences come from a female donor in good health and CMV-seronegative. Each CDR3 is given with its conserved first and last residue. A D gene is named only where the DNA matches it firmly. Only some rows state a clone size, as once, few, many or a class for expanded clones.

NA	14	NA	TRBJ2-7	TRBV4-2	CASSQGRVSYEQYF	TGTGCCAGCAGCCAAGGGAGGGTGTCCTACGAGCAGTACTTC
NA	14	TRBD1	TRBJ2-2	TRBV7-7	CASSQTGSTGELFF	TGTGCCAGCAGCCAGACAGGGAGTACCGGGGAGCTGTTTTTT
NA	14	TRBD2	TRBJ2-3	TRBV6-6	CASSTAAGGDTQYF	TGTGCCAGCAGTACTGCAGCGGGGGGCGATACGCAGTATTTT
few	15	NA	TRBJ1-2	TRBV6-6	CASSTGGRGSHGYTF	TGTGCCAGCAGTACCGGTGGCAGAGGGTCCCATGGCTACACCTTC
once	15	TRBD1	TRBJ1-1	TRBV30	CAWRVLGQANTEAFF	TGTGCCTGGAGGGTCCTCGGACAGGCTAACACTGAAGCTTTCTTT
few	14	NA	TRBJ2-3	TRBV7-9	CASSFAGNADTQYF	TGTGCCAGCAGCTTCGCGGGGAACGCAGATACGCAGTATTTT
NA	14	TRBD2	TRBJ2-7	TRBV5-1	CASSLAGGSYEQYF	TGCGCCAGCAGCCTAGCGGGAGGTTCCTACGAGCAGTACTTC
NA	16	NA	TRBJ2-3	TRBV7-3	CASSLTGGMGADTQYF	TGTGCCAGCAGCTTAACCGGCGGGATGGGGGCAGATACGCAGTATTTT
NA	14	NA	TRBJ2-3	TRBV30	CAWSDKGGTDTQYF	TGTGCCTGGAGTGACAAGGGGGGCACAGATACGCAGTATTTT
NA	14	NA	TRBJ2-7	TRBV5-1	CASSFGGSSYEQYF	TGCGCCAGCAGCTTTGGGGGGTCCTCCTACGAGCAGTACTTC
once	15	TRBD1	TRBJ1-1	TRBV6-6	CASSYSTGATPEAFF	TGTGCCAGCAGTTACTCGACAGGGGCGACTCCCGAAGCTTTCTTT
NA	13	NA	TRBJ1-3	TRBV30	CAWSVSREDTIYF	TGTGCCTGGAGTGTAAGCAGGGAGGACACCATATATTTT
NA	15	NA	TRBJ1-2	TRBV5-1	CASSPRQVSNYGYTF	TGCGCCAGCAGCCCCCGACAGGTCTCTAACTATGGCTACACCTTC
NA	15	NA	TRBJ2-7	TRBV11-2	CASSLEPGGHYEQYF	TGTGCCAGCAGCTTAGAGCCTGGGGGCCACTACGAGCAGTACTTC
NA	15	NA	TRBJ2-2	TRBV7-2	CASGLNSGNTGELFF	TGTGCCAGCGGGTTAAATAGCGGGAACACCGGGGAGCTGTTTTTT
NA	15	NA	TRBJ2-1	TRBV7-5	CVRSSAREGRDEQFF	TGTGTCAGAAGCTCCGCCCGGGAGGGCAGGGATGAGCAGTTCTTC
NA	14	NA	TRBJ1-3	TRBV5-8	CASSLGGSGNTIYF	TGTGCCAGCAGCCTAGGGGGCTCTGGAAACACCATATATTTT
NA	16	TRBD1	TRBJ2-1	TRBV7-6	CASSKTGITGVAEQFF	TGTGCCAGCAGCAAGACCGGGATAACAGGGGTGGCGGAGCAGTTCTTC
NA	15	NA	TRBJ1-2	TRBV18	CASSPPGEGSYGYTF	TGTGCCAGCTCACCACCCGGGGAGGGGTCATATGGCTACACCTTC
once	13	TRBD1	TRBJ2-5	TRBV18	CASSPTGQETQYF	TGTGCCAGCTCACCGACAGGGCAAGAGACCCAGTACTTC
once	16	TRBD1	TRBJ1-1	TRBV10-1	CASSDRTGAPMGEAFF	TGCGCCAGCAGTGATAGGACAGGGGCGCCGATGGGTGAAGCTTTCTTT
few	13	TRBD2	TRBJ2-5	TRBV7-7	CASSLGQGGSQYF	TGTGCCAGCAGCTTAGGGCAGGGAGGGTCCCAGTACTTC
NA	12	NA	TRBJ2-1	TRBV7-2	CATQPGRNEQFF	TGTGCCACCCAGCCGGGTCGTAATGAGCAGTTCTTC
NA	12	TRBD2	TRBJ2-2	TRBV2	CASGGYTGELFF	TGTGCCTCGGGAGGATACACCGGGGAGCTGTTTTTT
NA	13	NA	TRBJ2-7	TRBV11-2	CASSLGQIYEQYF	TGTGCCAGCAGCTTAGGACAGATCTACGAGCAGTACTTC
NA	16	TRBD2	TRBJ2-5	TRBV9	CASSPWGSGGQETQYF	TGTGCCAGCAGCCCCTGGGGTAGCGGGGGCCAAGAGACCCAGTACTTC
NA	18	NA	TRBJ2-4	TRBV30	CAWSVGLWGERDKNIQYF	TGTGCCTGGAGTGTAGGTCTTTGGGGGGAACGAGACAAAAACATTCAGTACTTC
few	16	TRBD2	TRBJ2-1	TRBV27	CASSWAMGGVYNEQFF	TGTGCCAGCAGTTGGGCTATGGGGGGGGTTTACAATGAGCAGTTCTTC
NA	22	TRBD1	TRBJ2-1	TRBV30	CAWTEDRSIPIHEDTIIDEQFF	TGTGCCTGGACCGAGGACAGGTCTATCCCCATCCACGAGGATACCATCATTGATGAGCAGTTCTTC
few	16	NA	TRBJ1-3	TRBV27	CASRPTRGGDRNTIYF	TGTGCCAGCAGGCCTACCCGGGGTGGTGATAGAAACACCATATATTTT